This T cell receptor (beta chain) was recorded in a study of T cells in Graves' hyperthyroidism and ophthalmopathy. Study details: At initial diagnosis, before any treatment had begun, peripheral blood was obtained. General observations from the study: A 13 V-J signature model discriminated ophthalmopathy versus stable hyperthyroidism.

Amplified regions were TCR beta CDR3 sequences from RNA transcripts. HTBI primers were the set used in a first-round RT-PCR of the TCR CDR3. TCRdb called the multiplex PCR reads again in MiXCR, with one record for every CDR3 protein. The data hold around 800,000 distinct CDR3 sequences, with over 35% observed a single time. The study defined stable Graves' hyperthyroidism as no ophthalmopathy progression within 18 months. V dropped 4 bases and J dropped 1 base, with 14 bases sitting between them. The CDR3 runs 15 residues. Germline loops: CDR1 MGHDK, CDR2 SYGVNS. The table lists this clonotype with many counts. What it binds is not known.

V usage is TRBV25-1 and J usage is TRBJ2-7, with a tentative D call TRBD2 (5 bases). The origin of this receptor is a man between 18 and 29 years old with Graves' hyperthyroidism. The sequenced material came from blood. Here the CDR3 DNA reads TGTGCCAGCAGTGCGGACGGAGGATGGTCCTACGAGCAGTACTTC. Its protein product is CASSADGGWSYEQYF.